Below are 26 T cell receptor beta chains sequenced from a single sample in a study of T-cell reconstitution after alpha-beta-depleted transplantation in children (dated by TCRdb to 2016 to 2018). The treatment or condition label, read with the paper, signifies: allogeneic hematopoietic cell transplantation with graft depleted of TCRalphabeta T cells and CD19 B cells. Library method: PCR. Sequencing used an Illumina HiSeq 2500. To normalize quantification of the TCRbeta repertoire, the TCR libraries were built with molecular barcoding that relied on unique molecular identifiers. TCRdb took the public reads, trimmed them with fastp at Q25, ran MiXCR for clone calling and kept in-frame beta chains. Duplicate CDR3 protein sequences are folded into a single record with the most common DNA and genes. The sample includes around 230,000 distinct CDR3 sequences, with approximately 17% observed a single time. The ten largest make up around 45% of the sample.

The sequencing here drew on PBMCs, mostly from graft donor cells, taken 360 days after TCRalphabeta/CD19-depleted stem cell transplant. These receptors were obtained from a male patient between 2 and 10 years old who had a stem cell transplant for acute lymphoblastic leukemia, so the T cells may come from the graft donor.

The rearrangement uses TRBV11-2 and TRBJ2-7; D not resolved. CDR1 and CDR2 (germline): SGHAT, FQNNGV. V was trimmed by 3 bases and J by 5 bases, leaving 14 bases between them. This CDR3 contains 14 residues. The CDR3 loop reads CASSLPLLAHEQYF. The CDR3 coding sequence is TGTGCCAGCAGCTTGCCCCTGCTGGCCCACGAGCAGTACTTC.

This clonotype was seen only a few times. The chain recombines TRBV12-3 or TRBV12-4 with TRBJ2-6; D call uncertain. CDR3 length equals 18 residues. With 4 bases removed from V and 4 bases from J, the gap between germline ends came to 20 bases. The CDR3 sequence: CASSSLGPISGGANVLTF. The CDR3 region has the DNA TGTGCCAGCAGTTCCCTAGGGCCCATCTCCGGGGGGGCCAACGTCCTGACTTTC.

This clonotype was seen a handful of times. The chain carries TRBV28 and TRBJ2-4; tentative D call: TRBD1 (6 bases). The V gene lost 2 bases and the J gene lost 5 bases, with 10 bases spanning the gap. This CDR3 region has 14 residues. CDR1 and CDR2 (germline): MDHEN, SYDVKM. The CDR3 protein is CASSLGDTQNIQYF. CDR3 in DNA: TGTGCCAGCAGTTTAGGGGACACCCAAAACATTCAGTACTTC.

The chain links TRBV5-5 to TRBJ1-2; no definite D call. Germline CDR1 SGHKS, CDR2 YYEKEE (reference sequence). The V gene lost 0 bases and the J gene lost 8 bases, with 17 bases spanning the gap. CDR3 length: 15 residues. CDR3 region: CASSLDGIPVQGYTF. DNA of the CDR3: TGTGCCAGCAGCTTGGATGGGATTCCAGTCCAGGGCTACACCTTC.

The V call is TRBV5-1, the J call TRBJ2-5; TRBD1 is a possible D gene (5 bases). V lost 4 bases and J 6 bases, leaving 13 bases between the germline ends. Per the germline V gene, CDR1 is SGHRS and CDR2 is YFSETQ. This CDR3 comprises 13 residues. The CDR3 sequence: CASSPRQFQTQYF. The CDR3 region has the DNA TGCGCCAGCAGCCCAAGACAGTTTCAGACCCAGTACTTC.

A note on this clonotype: Being one base from a much bigger clone, this may be a read error. The CDR3 nucleotides are TGTGCCAGCAGCTTCCAAAGCGGAGGCACAGATACGCAGTATTTT. Encoded protein: CASSFQSGGTDTQYF. The chain has TRBV7-2 and TRBJ2-3, with D possibly matching TRBD2 (5 bases). The CDR3 spans 15 residues. From germline, CDR1 is SGHTA and CDR2 FQGNSA. V lost 3 bases, J lost 1 base, and 11 bases lay in between.

This clonotype was recorded a few times. The chain joins TRBV12-3 or TRBV12-4 to TRBJ2-5; no definite D call. This CDR3 spans 13 amino acids. Trimming took 3 bases from V and 4 from J, leaving 9 bases between them. CDR3: CASSFSRSETQYF. DNA of the CDR3: TGTGCCAGCAGTTTTTCCAGGTCAGAGACCCAGTACTTC.

The rearrangement uses TRBV12-3 or TRBV12-4 and TRBJ2-1; 10 bases line up with TRBD1. The length of the CDR3 is 15 residues. V lost 6 bases to trimming and J lost 2 bases; unmatched junction nucleotides: 4. The CDR3 nucleotides read TGTGCCAGCAGGGGACAGGGGACCACCTACAATGAGCAGTTCTTC. It translates to CASRGQGTTYNEQFF.

CDR3 sequence (DNA): TGCAGCGTTTACGCAGGGACCTACGAGCAGTACTTC. This encodes CSVYAGTYEQYF. This chain uses TRBV29-1 with TRBJ2-7, with a possible D match to TRBD1 (5 bases). V lost 5 bases to trimming and J lost 2 bases, with 10 bases between them. Germline-derived CDR1 and CDR2 are SQVTM and ANQGSEA. This CDR3 has 12 amino acids.

This clonotype was recorded a few times. The chain carries TRBV24-1 and TRBJ2-3; 9 bases align to TRBD2. Per the germline V gene, CDR1 is KGHDR and CDR2 is SFDVKD. Trimming removed 10 bases from V and 0 bases from J; junction bases left unmatched: 4. This CDR3 has 14 residues. The CDR3 protein is CATSSGDSTDTQYF. The CDR3 coding sequence is TGTGCCACTTCTAGCGGGGATAGCACAGATACGCAGTATTTT.

Only a few counts were recorded for this clonotype. The CDR3 sequence: CASSSRPTTDTQYF. The CDR3 DNA follows: TGTGCCAGCAGCTCACGCCCGACCACAGATACGCAGTATTTT. J is TRBJ2-3 and V is TRBV9; D remains unclear. This CDR3 region has 14 residues. The germline V and J ends were trimmed by 4 bases and 2 bases, with 11 bases remaining between them. CDR1 SGDLS and CDR2 YYNGEE come from the germline V gene.

This chain joins TRBV2 and TRBJ2-7; D not resolved. The CDR3 has 12 amino acids. Germline CDR1 and CDR2: SNHLY and FYNNEI. V lost 7 bases and J 6 bases, leaving 13 bases between the germline ends. CDR3 nucleotide sequence: TGTGCCAGCACCGCACTGAGCTCCGAGCAGTACTTC. It encodes CASTALSSEQYF.

This clonotype was found many times. The chain employs TRBV7-2 and TRBJ2-7; 8 bases fit TRBD2. The CDR3 consists of 15 residues. The V gene end was trimmed by 1 base and the J gene end by 1 base; junction bases not matched to a gene: 3. Germline loops: CDR1 SGHTA, CDR2 FQGNSA. This chain's CDR3 is CASSLVSGGSYEQYF. Here the CDR3 DNA reads TGTGCCAGCAGCTTAGTCAGCGGGGGATCCTACGAGCAGTACTTC. Drawing the rest from reference TRBV7-2 and TRBJ2-7, the complete variable domain is GAGVSQSPSNKVTEKGKDVELRCDPISGHTALYWYRQSLGQGLEFLIYFQGNSAPDKSGLPSDRFSAERTGGSVSTLTIQRTQQEDSAVYLCASSLVSGGSYEQYFGPGTRLTVT.

The chain combines TRBV12-3 or TRBV12-4 with TRBJ2-1; TRBD2 matches 10 bases. The V gene end was trimmed by 4 bases and the J gene end by 6 bases; junction bases not matched to a gene: 6. The CDR3 is 15 residues long. CDR3 sequence reads: CASSSIAGGSNEQFF. The CDR3 DNA is TGTGCCAGCAGTTCCATAGCGGGGGGATCCAATGAGCAGTTCTTC.

This clonotype was seen only a few times. The V gene is TRBV5-1, the J gene TRBJ2-5, with 9 bases aligning to TRBD2. V shed 4 bases and J 0 bases; nucleotides not matched to a gene: 4. CDR3 length equals 15 residues. From germline, CDR1 is SGHRS and CDR2 YFSETQ. The CDR3 protein is CASSPTSGYQETQYF. The CDR3 DNA sequence: TGCGCCAGCAGCCCAACTAGCGGGTACCAAGAGACCCAGTACTTC. Full variable domain (rest looked up from reference TRBV5-1 and TRBJ2-5): KAGVTQTPRYLIKTRGQQVTLSCSPISGHRSVSWYQQTPGQGLQFLFEYFSETQRNKGNFPGRFSGRQFSNSRSEMNVSTLELGDSALYLCASSPTSGYQETQYFGPGTRLLVL.

Only a few counts were recorded for this clonotype. The genes are TRBV12-3 or TRBV12-4 and TRBJ1-5; D not resolved. The CDR3 has 13 residues. Trimming removed 8 bases from V and 7 bases from J, with 15 bases in between. The CDR3 loop reads CASASDGKQPQHF. CDR3 DNA: TGTGCCAGCGCGTCGGACGGGAAGCAGCCCCAGCATTTT.

Only a few counts were recorded for this clonotype. The chain links TRBV12-3 or TRBV12-4 to TRBJ2-7, with D uncertain. This CDR3 has 14 amino acids. V was pared by 1 base and J by 2 bases, with 9 bases between. The DNA for the CDR3 is TGTGCCAGCAGTTTAGAGGCTGGCACCTACGAGCAGTACTTC. It translates to CASSLEAGTYEQYF.

The chain carries TRBV5-5 and TRBJ2-1; 7 nucleotides match TRBD1. Germline CDR1 reads SGHKS; CDR2 reads YYEKEE (reference sequence). J gave up 0 bases and V 2 bases, and 11 bases lay outside the gene matches. This CDR3 region has 18 residues. The CDR3: CASSFQRLRGSSYNEQFF. The CDR3 DNA sequence: TGTGCCAGCAGCTTTCAAAGACTCAGGGGGAGCTCCTACAATGAGCAGTTCTTC.

This clonotype appeared a single time. This chain links TRBV7-2 with TRBJ2-3; D call uncertain. CDR1 is SGHTA and CDR2 is FQGNSA in the germline V gene. V was clipped by 1 base and J by 2 bases, with 7 bases between them. The CDR3 extends over 14 amino acids. The CDR3 reads CASSLGPTTDTQYF. In DNA form, the CDR3 reads TGTGCCAGCAGCTTAGGGCCCACCACAGATACGCAGTATTTT.

This CDR3 is CASSYTTGFEQYF. As DNA, the CDR3 is TGTGCCAGCAGTTACACTACAGGGTTCGAGCAGTACTTC. This chain links TRBV6-6 with TRBJ2-7, with D possibly TRBD1 on 6 matching bases. The V end was cut by 2 bases, the J end by 6 bases, with 11 bases between. The CDR3 is made up of 13 amino acids. Germline V gives CDR1 MNHNY, CDR2 SVGAGI (reference sequence).

Only a few counts were recorded for this clonotype. V and J are TRBV5-4 and TRBJ2-7; 12 bases map to TRBD1. J lost 0 bases, V lost 2 bases, and 3 bases had no gene match. Germline V gene sequence: CDR1 SGHNT, CDR2 YYREEE (reference sequence). The CDR3 consists of 16 residues. CDR3 bases: TGTGCCAGCAGCTTCGGGACAGGGGGCTTCTCCTACGAGCAGTACTTC. Protein: CASSFGTGGFSYEQYF.

The V call is TRBV5-5, the J call TRBJ1-4; D may be TRBD1 (5 bases). The length of the CDR3 is 15 residues. Germline V gene lookup returns CDR1 SGHKS and CDR2 YYEKEE (reference sequence). Trimming shortened V by 6 bases and J by 8 bases, and 20 bases separated the two germline ends. The CDR3 sequence is CASTQGVRVGEKLFF. In nucleotides, the CDR3 is TGTGCCAGCACCCAGGGAGTCCGCGTTGGAGAAAAACTGTTTTTT.

This clonotype was detected only a few times. The CDR3, as DNA: TGTGCCAGCAGCGGGGGGCGAAGTGAAGCTTTCTTT. Its protein product is CASSGGRSEAFF. V is TRBV25-1 and J is TRBJ1-1; tentatively, D is TRBD1 (6 bases). Germline loops: CDR1 MGHDK, CDR2 SYGVNS. Trimming took off 6 bases at V and 7 bases at J, with 12 bases between the two ends. This CDR3 has 12 residues. The variable domain in full, completed from reference TRBV25-1 and TRBJ1-1, reads EADIYQTPRYLVIGTGKKITLECSQTMGHDKMYWYQQDPGMELHLIHYSYGVNSTEKGDLSSESTVSRIRTEHFPLTLESARPSHTSQYLCASSGGRSEAFFGQGTRLTVV.

This chain links TRBV29-1 with TRBJ1-1; D unresolved. This CDR3 comprises 11 residues. Germline lookup yields CDR1 SQVTM and CDR2 ANQGSEA. Trimming cost V 0 bases and J 5 bases, with 4 bases left between them. Here the CDR3 DNA reads TGCAGCGTTGAAGATGGGACTGAAGCTTTCTTT. Amino acid sequence: CSVEDGTEAFF. Combining the CDR3 with reference TRBV29-1 and TRBJ1-1 gives the whole variable domain SAVISQKPSRDICQRGTSLTIQCQVDSQVTMMFWYRQQPGQSLTLIATANQGSEATYESGFVIDKFPISRPNLTFSTLTVSNMSPEDSSIYLCSVEDGTEAFFGQGTRLTVV.

This clonotype was detected a few times. CDR3 sequence (DNA): TGCGCCAGCAGAAGACTAGCGGGAGGGCAGAACACCGGGGAGCTGTTTTTT. Protein sequence: CASRRLAGGQNTGELFF. The V and J genes are TRBV5-1 and TRBJ2-2; 14 nucleotides line up with TRBD2. V was clipped by 5 bases and J by 1 base; unmatched bases: 4. Germline CDR1 is SGHRS and CDR2 is YFSETQ. The CDR3 runs 17 residues.

This clonotype was seen a handful of times. This sequence joins TRBV3-1 and TRBJ2-1; a possible D gene is TRBD2 (5 bases). The CDR3 sequence is 17 residues long. Germline V CDR1 and CDR2: LGHDT, YNNKEL (reference sequence). V lost 4 bases, J lost 0 bases, and 16 bases lay in between. The CDR3 nucleotides read TGTGCCAGCAGCCTCCATGGGTTAACTAGCTCCTACAATGAGCAGTTCTTC. Residues: CASSLHGLTSSYNEQFF.